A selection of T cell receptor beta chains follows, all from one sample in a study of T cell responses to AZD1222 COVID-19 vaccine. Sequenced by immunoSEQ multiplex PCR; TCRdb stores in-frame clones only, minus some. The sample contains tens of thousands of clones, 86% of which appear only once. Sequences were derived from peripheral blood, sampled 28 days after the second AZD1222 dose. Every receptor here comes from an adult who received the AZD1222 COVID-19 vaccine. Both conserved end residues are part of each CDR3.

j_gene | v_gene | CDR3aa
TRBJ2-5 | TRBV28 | CASSQGAGTQYF
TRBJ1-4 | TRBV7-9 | CASSPWGAGNEKLFF
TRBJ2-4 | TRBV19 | CASSSSPGQGKNIQYF
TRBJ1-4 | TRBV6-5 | CASRLRTANEKLFF
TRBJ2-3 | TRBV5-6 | CASSLSLEEDTQYF
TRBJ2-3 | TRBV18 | CASREGLAGGTAQYF
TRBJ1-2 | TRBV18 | CASSQNAGANYGYTF
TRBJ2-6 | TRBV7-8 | CASSLATGGLLGANVLTF
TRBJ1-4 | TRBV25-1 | CASSEWGTGGEKLFF
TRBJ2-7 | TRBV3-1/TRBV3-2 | CASSQDLVIRDEQYF
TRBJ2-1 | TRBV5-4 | CASSLGGYNEQFF
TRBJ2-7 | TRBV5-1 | CASSSGQGGNEQYF
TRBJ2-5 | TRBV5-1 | CASSLNDQETQYF
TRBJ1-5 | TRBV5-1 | CASSLDGNQPQHF
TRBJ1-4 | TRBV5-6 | CASSFPGEKLFF
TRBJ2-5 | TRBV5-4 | CASSFRNQETQYF
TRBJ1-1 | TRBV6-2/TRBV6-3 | CASSYSRHREAFF
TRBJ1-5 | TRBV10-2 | CASSGTGSNQPQHF
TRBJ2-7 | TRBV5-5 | CASSLARDTRPYEQYF
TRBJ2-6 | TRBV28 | CASSPTGTSGANVLTF
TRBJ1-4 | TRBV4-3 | CASSQDLRGTGGEKLFF
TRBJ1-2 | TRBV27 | CASSFQGDYGYTF
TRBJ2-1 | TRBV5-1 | CASSLSGEQFF
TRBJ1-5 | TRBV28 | CASQGVPNQPQHF
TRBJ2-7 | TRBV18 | CASSPQPGKSSHEQYF
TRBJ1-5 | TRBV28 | CASSTTREILVGQPQHF
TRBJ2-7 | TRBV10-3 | CAIKEGPGTSGYEQYF
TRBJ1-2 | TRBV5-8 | CASNLGQGISDGYTF
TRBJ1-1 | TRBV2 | CASTIGPIEAFF
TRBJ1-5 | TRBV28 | CASSLGSVHTF
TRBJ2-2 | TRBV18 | CASSPPGGGAGELFF
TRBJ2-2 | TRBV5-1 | CASSPSGDGSGELFF
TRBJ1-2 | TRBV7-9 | CASSSPAGQGAGGYTF
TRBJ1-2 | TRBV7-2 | CASSLVGGGSNYGYTF
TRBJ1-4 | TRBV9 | CASSNRDRGKLFF
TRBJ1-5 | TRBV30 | CAWSVDRGPLGSNQPQHF
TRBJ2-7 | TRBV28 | CASSFLAVGYEQYF
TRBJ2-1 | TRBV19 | CASSMVAEAYNEQFF
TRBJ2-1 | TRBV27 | CASSFRRLASNEQFF
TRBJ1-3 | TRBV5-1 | CASSSGPNPGNTIYF
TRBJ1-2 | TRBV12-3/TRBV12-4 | CASSPGQGYGYTF
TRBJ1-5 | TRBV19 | CASSSPPGTGAFNQPQHF
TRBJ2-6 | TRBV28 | CASFVGVPSGANVLTF
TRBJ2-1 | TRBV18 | CASSNGTGSFKEQFF